This T cell receptor beta chain was recorded in a study of cytomegalovirus exposure and HLA in healthy donors. On the study more broadly: In terms of ancestry, the Caucasian-associated cluster contained 81% of the roughly 400 genotyped donors.

Details on this clone: Its antigen is as yet unknown.

Study-wide results and limits: Researchers counted 150 to 200 TCR beta chains as cytomegalovirus-associated. The classifier, whose performance was assessed in both the original and validation cohorts, reportedly diagnosed cytomegalovirus status with high specificity and sensitivity. Across donors, presence/absence analyses took sequencing depth to be roughly uniform.

Amplification used 60 Vbeta primers and 13 Jbeta primers. The data were produced by immunoSEQ multiplex PCR, yet TCRdb's version contains in-frame clones alone and is incomplete. The table counts tens of thousands of clones; approximately 5% lies in the top ten. Trimming cost V 4 bases and J 4 bases; bases outside gene matches: 4. The germline V gene encodes CDR1 SGHRS and CDR2 YFSETQ. The CDR3 consists of 13 residues. The receptor was derived from a man under 40 in good health and CMV-seropositive. The sample comprised PBMCs. The chain uses TRBV5-1 and TRBJ1-1; 7 nucleotides match TRBD1. The CDR3 spells CASSPQGGTEAFF. The CDR3 bases are TGCGCCAGCAGCCCCCAGGGGGGCACTGAAGCTTTCTTT.